These T cell receptor beta chains were read from a single sample in a study of blood T cell repertoires in COVID-19. The repertoire was sequenced with immunoSEQ multiplex PCR; TCRdb's copy has only in-frame clones and lacks some. The sample records 150,000 to 190,000 clones, around 80% being singletons. Sequenced material: PBMCs or T cells enriched from blood (not recorded which). These receptors were taken from a man aged 45-65 years who had recovered from COVID-19. CDR3s include the opening cysteine and the closing phenylalanine or tryptophan. D genes are given only for firm matches. The listing skips clone size in some rows; elsewhere it reads once, few, many or a size class.

cdr3_aa,cdr3_nt,d_call,j_call,clone_size,v_call
CASSYRQGNQPQHF,TGTGCCAGCAGTTACCGACAGGGGAATCAGCCCCAGCATTTT,TRBD1,TRBJ1-5,-,TRBV6-5
CASSEGGATNEKLFF,TGTGCCAGCAGTGAGGGGGGGGCAACTAATGAAAAACTGTTTTTT,-,TRBJ1-4,-,TRBV6-1
CASSQQGGNEQFF,TGTGCCAGCAGCCAACAGGGTGGCAATGAGCAGTTCTTC,-,TRBJ2-1,-,TRBV4-2
CASSLARGTGSSYNEQFF,TGTGCCAGCAGCTTAGCGCGCGGGACGGGGAGCTCCTACAATGAGCAGTTCTTC,-,TRBJ2-1,-,TRBV7-2
CATSSGEGPAFF,TGTGCCACCAGCTCCGGGGAGGGCCCAGCTTTCTTT,-,TRBJ1-1,once,TRBV24-1
CASSLWTGGAFF,TGTGCCAGCAGCCTCTGGACAGGGGGAGCTTTCTTT,TRBD1,TRBJ1-1,few,TRBV14
CASSPGAGGGQPQHF,TGTGCCAGCTCACCAGGGGCAGGGGGCGGGCAGCCCCAGCATTTT,TRBD1,TRBJ1-5,few,TRBV18
CASSSQGAPSNQPQHF,TGTGCCAGCAGCTCCCAGGGGGCCCCTAGCAATCAGCCCCAGCATTTT,TRBD1,TRBJ1-5,-,TRBV5-5
CASSAGQGFNQPQHF,TGTGCCAGTAGCGCGGGACAGGGATTCAATCAGCCCCAGCATTTT,TRBD1,TRBJ1-5,-,TRBV19
CASSPHPVTSGGGAGELFF,TGTGCCAGCAGCCCACACCCAGTGACTAGCGGGGGAGGCGCCGGGGAGCTGTTTTTT,TRBD2,TRBJ2-2,-,TRBV9
CASSYDRASPLHF,TGTGCCAGCAGTTACGACAGAGCTTCACCCCTCCACTTT,-,TRBJ1-6,few,TRBV6-5
CASSGGGVQGQETQYF,TGTGCCAGCAGCGGGGGAGGGGTACAGGGCCAAGAGACCCAGTACTTC,-,TRBJ2-5,-,TRBV3-1/TRBV3-2
CASSEVNSGSYEQYF,TGTGCCAGCAGTGAAGTGAATAGCGGCTCCTACGAGCAGTACTTC,-,TRBJ2-7,-,TRBV6-1
CASSSGTAGSYEQYF,TGTGCCAGCAGTTCCGGGACAGCCGGTTCCTACGAGCAGTACTTC,TRBD1,TRBJ2-7,-,TRBV6-5
CASSLFGQGGAYEQYF,TGTGCCAGCAGTTTATTCGGACAGGGGGGGGCCTACGAGCAGTACTTC,TRBD1,TRBJ2-7,-,TRBV27
CASSPQGANYGYTF,TGTGCCAGCAGCCCCCAGGGGGCTAACTATGGCTACACCTTC,TRBD1,TRBJ1-2,-,TRBV7-9
CASSLPQRGGGQPQHF,TGTGCCAGCAGTTTACCCCAACGCGGGGGAGGTCAGCCCCAGCATTTT,-,TRBJ1-5,-,TRBV28
CATRDRANEQYF,TGTGCCACCAGGGACAGGGCGAACGAGCAGTACTTC,TRBD1,TRBJ2-7,-,TRBV10-3
CASTSGGSHNEQFF,TGTGCCAGCACCTCGGGGGGCTCTCACAATGAGCAGTTCTTC,-,TRBJ2-1,-,TRBV7-2
CASSDGPGYTF,TGTGCCAGCAGTGATGGGCCGGGCTACACCTTC,-,TRBJ1-2,-,TRBV6-1
CASSEEITAYEQYF,TGTGCCAGCAGTGAAGAAATAACAGCCTACGAGCAGTACTTC,-,TRBJ2-7,-,TRBV6-1
CASSKQGAPNEKLFF,TGCGCCAGCAGCAAACAGGGTGCGCCTAATGAAAAACTGTTTTTT,-,TRBJ1-4,once,TRBV5-1
CASSLGVEGTGELFF,TGTGCCAGCAGCTTAGGGGTTGAGGGCACCGGGGAGCTGTTTTTT,-,TRBJ2-2,once,TRBV11-2
CASSVVDGTSTDTQYF,TGTGCCAGCAGCGTAGTGGACGGGACAAGCACAGATACGCAGTATTTT,-,TRBJ2-3,-,TRBV9
CASSGGTSTDTQYF,TGCGCCAGCAGCGGGGGGACTAGCACAGATACGCAGTATTTT,-,TRBJ2-3,-,TRBV5-1
CASSFAGTQETQYF,TGTGCCAGCAGCTTCGCGGGGACCCAAGAGACCCAGTACTTC,-,TRBJ2-5,-,TRBV7-2
CASSLYFVETGDEKLFF,TGCGCCAGCAGCCTATACTTTGTTGAGACAGGGGATGAAAAACTGTTTTTT,TRBD1,TRBJ1-4,-,TRBV4-1
CASSIAGPATGELFF,TGTGCCAGCAGCATAGCAGGGCCCGCCACCGGGGAGCTGTTTTTT,-,TRBJ2-2,-,TRBV5-4
CASSVVGSDYNEQFF,TGTGCCAGCAGCGTAGTCGGGTCCGACTACAATGAGCAGTTCTTC,-,TRBJ2-1,-,TRBV9
CASSVGQGAYSNQPQHF,TGTGCCAGCAGTGTGGGACAGGGGGCTTATAGTAACCAGCCCCAGCATTTT,TRBD1,TRBJ1-5,-,TRBV2